This TCR beta chain was identified in a study of shared clonotypes between healthy human individuals. Between the trimmed V and J ends, which lost 4 bases and 7 bases, there was a span of 12 bases. Per the germline V gene, CDR1 is SGHDT and CDR2 is YYEEEE. This CDR3 has 13 amino acids. Generated by immunoSEQ multiplex PCR, the TCRdb table keeps only in-frame clones and is missing some. The sample contains 650,000 to 700,000 clones, less than 95% of which appear only once. V usage is TRBV5-6 and J usage is TRBJ2-4; D gene unclear. The source of this sequence is a man between 18 and 35 years old in good health. Some clones in this sample may be carry-over from other donors' samples. The source material was memory CD8+ T cells from PBMCs. Subset given: CD45RO+ cells pooled with CCR7-negative TemRA cells. CDR3 protein: CASSPGYQNIQYF. Written as DNA, the CDR3 is TGTGCCAGCAGCCCTGGATACCAGAACATTCAGTACTTC. Filled out from reference TRBV5-6 and TRBJ2-4, the complete variable domain reads DAGVTQSPTHLIKTRGQQVTLRCSPKSGHDTVSWYQQALGQGPQFIFQYYEEEERQRGNFPDRFSGHQFPNYSSELNVNALLLGDSALYLCASSPGYQNIQYFGAGTRLSVL.